This is a list of T cell receptor beta chains from one sample in a study of blood T cells in healthy people across ages. A single record per CDR3 protein comes from TCRdb applying MiXCR to the 5' RACE reads. The sample has 780,000 or so distinct CDR3 sequences, 25% seen once. These data were also reused for a study on T cells of mothers and their children.

The sample consisted of blood. The source of these receptors is a boy younger than 18 in good health. CDR3s include the opening cysteine and the closing phenylalanine or tryptophan. A D gene is named only where the DNA matches it firmly. Clone size is stated in some rows and not others, as once, few, many or a class when expanded.

D | J | V | size | CDR3 | DNA
. | TRBJ2-2 | TRBV18 | . | CASSPMRDPGTGELFF | TGTGCCAGCTCACCAATGCGGGACCCAGGCACCGGGGAGCTGTTTTTT
. | TRBJ2-1 | TRBV6-2/TRBV6-3 | many | CASSYRDLDGNEQFF | TGTGCCAGCAGTTACAGGGACCTCGACGGCAATGAGCAGTTCTTC
TRBD2 | TRBJ2-3 | TRBV20-1 | . | CSARTSGRVSPQITQYF | TGCAGTGCTAGGACCAGCGGGAGGGTTTCCCCACAGATAACGCAGTATTTT
. | TRBJ2-4 | TRBV27 | . | CASSQRTGRDQYF | TGTGCCAGCAGTCAGCGGACAGGGAGGGATCAGTACTTC
. | TRBJ1-5 | TRBV10-3 | . | CAISEGTGNQPQHF | TGTGCCATCAGTGAGGGGACGGGCAATCAGCCCCAGCATTTT
. | TRBJ2-7 | TRBV19 | few | CASSTGNRNEQYF | TGTGCCAGTAGTACCGGGAATCGCAACGAGCAGTACTTC
. | TRBJ2-2 | TRBV6-4 | few | CASSVRYYTGELFF | TGTGCCAGCAGTGTTCGGTATTACACCGGGGAGCTGTTTTTT
. | TRBJ2-2 | TRBV29-1 | . | CSVEGKEGGGELFF | TGCAGCGTTGAAGGGAAGGAGGGGGGCGGGGAGCTGTTTTTT
. | TRBJ2-3 | TRBV29-1 | few | CSVARSAARTDTQYF | TGCAGCGTTGCCCGCTCGGCCGCTCGCACAGATACGCAGTATTTT
TRBD2 | TRBJ2-4 | TRBV29-1 | . | CSAQTSGGALQNIQYF | TGCAGCGCCCAGACTAGCGGGGGGGCCCTCCAAAACATTCAGTACTTC
TRBD2 | TRBJ2-5 | TRBV24-1 | few | CATSDFGSSGSGETQYF | TGTGCCACCAGTGATTTTGGTTCTAGCGGGAGCGGAGAGACCCAGTACTTC
. | TRBJ2-5 | TRBV14 | . | CASSQRAPFGTTQYF | TGTGCCAGCAGCCAACGTGCTCCCTTCGGCACGACCCAGTACTTC
. | TRBJ2-1 | TRBV29-1 | few | CSVLRGGNEQFF | TGCAGCGTTCTAAGGGGGGGCAATGAGCAGTTCTTC
TRBD1 | TRBJ2-2 | TRBV4-3 | . | CASSQDVTGATGELFF | TGCGCCAGCAGCCAAGACGTGACAGGGGCCACCGGGGAGCTGTTTTTT
. | TRBJ2-4 | TRBV21-1 | . | CASSKDRIKNIQYF | TGTGCCAGTAGCAAGGACAGGATCAAAAACATTCAGTACTTC
TRBD1 | TRBJ2-2 | TRBV6-1 | . | CARPGTGVTGELFF | TGTGCCCGCCCCGGGACAGGGGTCACCGGGGAGCTGTTTTTT
. | TRBJ2-7 | TRBV28 | once | CASSLPGRIYEQYF | TGTGCCAGCAGTCTTCCGGGACGGATTTACGAGCAGTACTTC
. | TRBJ2-7 | TRBV4-1 | . | CASSQTRNPNYEQYF | TGCGCCAGCAGCCAAACTAGGAACCCCAACTACGAGCAGTACTTC
. | TRBJ2-4 | TRBV28 | few | CASSPQGPLKNIQYF | TGTGCCAGCAGTCCCCAGGGACCACTCAAAAACATTCAGTACTTC
. | TRBJ2-5 | TRBV2 | . | CASSEGQALETQYF | TGTGCCAGCAGTGAAGGGCAGGCGTTGGAGACCCAGTACTTC
. | TRBJ2-3 | TRBV7-9 | . | CASSLAQGGDTDTQYF | TGTGCCAGCAGCTTAGCCCAGGGGGGGGACACAGATACGCAGTATTTT
TRBD2 | TRBJ2-1 | TRBV6-2/TRBV6-3 | . | CASRRHLAGRSSYNEQFF | TGTGCCAGCAGACGGCACCTAGCGGGGCGGAGCTCCTACAATGAGCAGTTCTTC
TRBD1 | TRBJ2-3 | TRBV4-1 | few | CATSPGTALEISTDTQYF | TGCGCCACGTCGCCCGGGACAGCGCTCGAGATAAGCACAGATACGCAGTATTTT
. | TRBJ1-4 | TRBV27 | . | CASSSFFRREKLFF | TGTGCCAGCAGCTCATTCTTTCGCCGTGAAAAACTGTTTTTT
. | TRBJ2-2 | TRBV4-3 | many | CASSKGQNTGELFF | TGCGCCAGCAGCAAGGGACAGAACACCGGGGAGCTGTTTTTT
. | TRBJ2-3 | TRBV28 | few | CASVGGGSTDTQYF | TGTGCCAGCGTTGGGGGCGGAAGCACAGATACGCAGTATTTT
TRBD2 | TRBJ2-1 | TRBV6-5 | few | CASSPLRAGPHYNEQFF | TGTGCCAGCAGTCCACTGCGAGCGGGACCACACTACAATGAGCAGTTCTTC
. | TRBJ1-3 | TRBV3-1 | . | CASRINSGNTIYF | TGTGCCAGCCGGATAAACTCTGGAAACACCATATATTTT
. | TRBJ1-6 | TRBV7-9 | few | CASSFRGSPLHF | TGTGCCAGCAGCTTTCGTGGATCACCCCTCCACTTT
. | TRBJ2-5 | TRBV7-3 | . | CASSLEAKPSTGETQYF | TGTGCCAGCAGCTTAGAGGCAAAACCAAGCACCGGAGAGACCCAGTACTTC
TRBD2 | TRBJ2-6 | TRBV25-1 | . | CASGLAGGSGANVLTF | TGTGCCAGCGGCCTAGCGGGGGGTTCTGGGGCCAACGTCCTGACTTTC
. | TRBJ1-6 | TRBV6-6 | . | CASSYSRVGNSPLHF | TGTGCCAGCAGTTACTCAAGGGTGGGGAATTCACCCCTCCACTTT
. | TRBJ2-6 | TRBV30 | few | CAWSVPGGANVLTF | TGTGCCTGGAGCGTTCCGGGAGGGGCCAACGTCCTGACTTTC
. | TRBJ2-5 | TRBV4-2 | . | CASSQHGVLRFF | TGTGCCAGCAGCCAGCACGGGGTCTTACGGTTCTTC
TRBD2 | TRBJ2-3 | TRBV9 | . | CASGVNPAGLTDTQYF | TGTGCCAGCGGCGTAAATCCAGCGGGGCTCACAGACACGCAGTATTTT
TRBD1 | TRBJ2-7 | TRBV27 | few | CASGWLEGTGLEQYF | TGTGCCAGCGGTTGGCTGGAGGGGACAGGGCTCGAGCAGTACTTC
TRBD1 | TRBJ2-5 | TRBV28 | . | CASRLTGFWQTQYF | TGTGCCAGCAGACTGACAGGGTTCTGGCAGACCCAGTACTTC
. | TRBJ1-1 | TRBV7-8 | few | CASEEGFEAFF | TGTGCCAGCGAGGAGGGGTTTGAAGCTTTCTTT
. | TRBJ2-3 | TRBV12-3/TRBV12-4 | . | CASSVGSGRTDTQYF | TGTGCCAGCAGTGTCGGGAGTGGGCGCACAGATACGCAGTATTTT
TRBD1 | TRBJ1-4 | TRBV29-1 | . | CSVNRGEKLFF | TGCAGCGTTAACAGGGGAGAAAAACTGTTTTTT
. | TRBJ2-6 | TRBV6-5 | . | CASSYSIGDSGANVLTF | TGTGCCAGCAGTTACTCGATAGGGGACTCTGGGGCCAACGTCCTGACTTTC
. | TRBJ1-1 | TRBV7-8 | few | CASSSEQFMNTEAFF | TGTGCCAGCAGCTCGGAACAGTTCATGAACACTGAAGCTTTCTTT
. | TRBJ2-1 | TRBV20-1 | . | CSARRGQPPKGEQFF | TGCAGTGCTAGAAGGGGACAACCTCCGAAAGGAGAGCAGTTCTTC
TRBD2 | TRBJ2-7 | TRBV20-1 | . | CSARNYISGGPYEQYF | TGCAGTGCTAGAAATTACATTAGCGGGGGACCGTACGAGCAGTACTTC
. | TRBJ2-1 | TRBV20-1 | . | CSASPVGSTYNEQFF | TGCAGTGCTAGTCCCGTCGGGAGTACCTACAATGAGCAGTTCTTC
TRBD2 | TRBJ2-2 | TRBV6-1 | few | CASSPFWGGPSTGELFF | TGTGCCAGCAGCCCGTTCTGGGGAGGGCCTAGTACCGGGGAGCTGTTTTTT
. | TRBJ1-2 | TRBV6-1 | . | CASSALSSRVPTNYGYTF | TGTGCTAGCAGTGCCTTATCCAGCAGGGTCCCGACTAACTATGGCTACACCTTC